What follows describes a single T cell receptor (beta chain). This clone was observed a few times. Its antigen is currently not known. No base quality values were provided; no much bigger clone lies one nucleotide off. The library was generated by the immunoSEQ multiplex PCR assay. TCR beta CDR3 sequencing was performed on DNA from the cultured, isolated CD4+ T cells. From the authors' description of their analysis: Non-productive TCR sequences were discarded, and reads were trimmed to the CDR3 region, with only CDR3s of 7 or more amino acids retained. Antigen-specific clonotypes were identified with the MANAFEST web app by comparing expansion in peptide wells against reference cultures. Positive clones required FDR<0.05 expansion versus reference and all other wells, odds ratio above 5, and frequency above 0.1% in two replicate wells. A clonotype was called cross-reactive if it was significantly expanded both in SARS-CoV-2 spike wells and in at least one common cold coronavirus spike condition. Levenshtein distance calculated with the stringdist R package was used to assess CDR3 similarity, and unrooted trees were constructed with ape in R 3.6.1. The source is immuneACCESS, and TCRdb retained only in-frame sequences with V and J called. Part of the clones is not carried over; for the studies checked, unresolved V genes explain less than half of this, and the remainder is unexplained. That table is the source of V, J and clone size, and D and trimming were worked out from the DNA. The table for this sample lists 35,000 to 45,000 clones; about 78% of them were counted only once. The top ten clones comprise approximately 15% of the sample.

The data were taken from a study of vaccination effects on CD4 cells after COVID-19 (dated by TCRdb to 2022 to 2024). Background for the entire study: Two doses of either the BNT162b2 or the mRNA-1273 mRNA SARS-CoV-2 vaccine were administered to participants. The full study included fewer than eleven COVID-19 convalescent patients and a handful of SARS-CoV-2-naive healthy vaccine recipients. Pre-vaccine samples were drawn from two convalescent patients 16 days and one week before the first dose, at 142 and 148 days after COVID-19 diagnosis. SARS-CoV-2 spike-specific CD4+ TCR repertoires were compared before and after mRNA vaccination in COVID-19 convalescent patients and in infection-naive vaccine recipients. Cultures from other donors in the study were sequenced with the Oncomine TCR Beta short-read assay on an Illumina iSeq 100.

The study at large found these results: Marked clonal contraction was observed in both infection-induced and vaccine-induced clones at late post-vaccination timepoints, consistent with waning T cell responses. Limitations of the study were the small number of convalescent patients and the absence of early post-infection timepoints. For convalescent patients, new clones induced by the vaccine made up most of the post-vaccine spike-reactive repertoire, and these new clones were largely distinct from the clones induced by infection.

There are 13 amino acids in the CDR3, from cysteine to phenylalanine inclusive. The DNA shown is the 39-base CDR3, in frame from base 1. In the germline V gene, CDR1 corresponds to SGHTA and CDR2 to FQGNSA. The junction carries 6 bases between V and J, which are trimmed by 1 base and 5 bases respectively. In the ViraFEST assay, PBMC were stimulated with viral peptide pools, and antigen-specific CD4+ T cell clonotypes were then identified by expansion using TCR sequencing. After more than nine days of culture, CD4+ T cells were isolated with the EasySep CD4+ T cell isolation kit. PCR-confirmed SARS-CoV-2 infection had occurred in convalescent patients between March and December 2020, before the Alpha, Beta and Delta variants emerged in the United States. Approximately 2.1 million PBMC per well were cultured in IMDM with around 5% human AB serum, roughly 10 IU/ml IL-2 and gentamicin, plus 10 ug/ml peptides. Half of the culture medium was replaced with fresh IL-2-containing medium on days 3 and 7. Unless otherwise noted, each peptide stimulation condition was cultured in triplicate wells. Using Ficoll-Paque Plus gradient centrifugation, PBMC were separated from whole blood and then either used fresh or cryopreserved at -140C. The overlapping peptide pools covered the spike proteins of SARS-CoV-2 and of the common cold coronaviruses HCoV-NL63, HCoV-OC43 and HCoV-229E. The QIAamp micro DNA kit was used to extract genomic DNA from the cultured CD4+ T cells.

The clonotype was recovered from a human donor who had a prior SARS-CoV-2 infection. The source was CD4+ T cells from PBMCs cultured with HCoV-NL63 spike peptides, collected before COVID-19 vaccination. The cell subset or site label of this sample denotes: HCoV-NL63 spike overlapping peptide pool stimulation. Here the chain combines TRBV7-2 and TRBJ1-5, with no reliable assignment of the D segment. The DNA sequence reads TGTGCCAGCAGCTTAGTGGACCATCAGCCCCAGCATTTT. This yields the protein CASSLVDHQPQHF.